The clone carrying this T cell receptor (beta chain) has a single count. Its antigen is undetermined. TCRdb's copy holds only in-frame clones and misses some; the assay was immunoSEQ multiplex PCR. Of about 590,000 clones listed, around 95% are singletons. The source of the sample is a study of shared clonotypes between healthy human individuals. Study conclusions and caveats: Generation probabilities of non-shared clonotypes were lower (relative to those shared by all four donors).

This CDR3 has 13 residues. The germline V gene has CDR1 MNHEY and CDR2 SMNVEV (reference sequence). Naive CD8 isolation took CD45RO-negative cells positively selected for CCR7 and excluded terminally differentiated effector memory CD45RA+ cells. The sequence derives from a woman aged 25 to 39 in good health. The sequenced sample consisted of naive CD8+ T cells sorted from blood. The gene calls are TRBV27 and TRBJ2-5; maybe TRBD1 (6 bases). The assigned J gene may be wrong: the sequence end matches TRBJ2-7 better. CDR3 residues: CASSSGHAYEQYF. CDR3 sequence (DNA): TGTGCCAGCAGTTCGGGACATGCCTACGAGCAGTACTTC.